This T cell receptor (beta chain) was profiled in a study of T cell changes during pregnancy in multiple sclerosis (dated by TCRdb to 2018 to 2020). In terms of the full investigation: In women with multiple sclerosis, the researchers looked at how the T cell repertoire shifted as pregnancy progressed.

Receptor amplification or capture employed the immunoSEQ multiplex PCR assay. Not all clones reach the TCRdb copy of this immuneACCESS table, which keeps in-frame sequences only. Checked studies attribute under half of the gap to unresolved V genes and leave the rest unexplained. This sample has 55,000 to 75,000 clones in its table, and 90% to 95% of those were observed once. Of the sample, around 2.2% is held by the ten largest clones. As regards this clone: Its antigen is currently not known. No much larger clonotype is one base removed from it; base qualities were not supplied.

Its CDR3 holds 20 amino acids, cysteine through phenylalanine. Only CDR3 DNA is held: 60 bases, read in frame from base 1. At the junction V is shortened by 2 bases and J by 3 bases; bases outside the gene matches: 13. The germline V gene supplies CDR1 MDHEN and CDR2 SYDVKM. The rearranged segments are TRBV28 and TRBJ2-7; 16 bases in the junction line up with TRBD2. This clonotype was obtained from a female donor in good health, enrolled as a control in a pregnancy study. The sequencing here drew on peripheral blood, taken in the third trimester of pregnancy. The DNA sequence reads TGTGCCAGCAGTTTACCTGGGACTAGCGGGAGGGCCGTTAACTACTACGAGCAGTACTTC. Protein translation: CASSLPGTSGRAVNYYEQYF.